This TCR beta chain was profiled in a study of CD8 T cells in ankylosing spondylitis. TCRdb re-analysed the 5' RACE reads in MiXCR, keeping a single row per CDR3 protein. The repertoire holds under 550,000 distinct CDR3 sequences, with roughly 27% as singletons. Study outcomes and limitations: Characteristic, it appeared, of ankylosing spondylitis blood was a TCR beta motif of several highly homologous variants. Disease-linked clones bore a CD8+ phenotype, appearing relatively rarely in peripheral blood.

A word on this clonotype: The antigen is unknown.

V shed 2 bases, J shed 6 bases, and the junction held 10 bases outside the gene matches. CDR3 length: 16 amino acids. The V gene's germline CDR1 is DFQATT and CDR2 SNEGSKA (reference sequence). The receptor was isolated from a male donor with ankylosing spondylitis. Input material: blood, either unsorted or a sorted T cell fraction (not recorded which). V usage is TRBV20-1 and J usage is TRBJ2-2; 9 nucleotides line up with TRBD2. Written as DNA, the CDR3 is TGCAGTGCTAGAAGGGCGGGAGGGCCGGTGGCCGGGGAGCTGTTTTTT. As protein: CSARRAGGPVAGELFF.